This is a list of T cell receptor beta chains from one sample in a study of post-analysis software for immune sequencing data. TCRdb reanalysed the PCR reads using MiXCR and keeps one entry per CDR3 protein. This sample has over 700,000 distinct CDR3 sequences, with 30% found just once. The sample was blood. Receptors were obtained from a girl aged 10 to 17 with multiple sclerosis. Both conserved end residues are part of each CDR3. The D gene is left open where the match is weak. Some rows have no size entry. The others give once, few or many, or a class for an expanded clone.

>few|-|TRBJ1-2|TRBV5-1
TGCGCCAGCACCCCTGGACCAGCTAACTATGGCTACACCTTC
CASTPGPANYGYTF
>-|TRBD2|TRBJ2-1|TRBV2
TGTGCCAGCATTTTAGGACTAGCGGGAGGTCGGCGCAATGAGCAGTTCTTC
CASILGLAGGRRNEQFF
>few|-|TRBJ2-6|TRBV7-7
TGTGCCAGCAGCTTGGGACTTCCTGGGGCCAACGTCCTGACTTTC
CASSLGLPGANVLTF
>-|TRBD1|TRBJ2-3|TRBV20-1
TGCAGTGCGCTGGACAGGGTCCATAGCACAGATACGCAGTATTTT
CSALDRVHSTDTQYF
>many|TRBD1|TRBJ2-7|TRBV3-1
TGTGCCAGCAGCCAAGGGCGGGACAGGGGCGGCTACGAGCAGTACTTC
CASSQGRDRGGYEQYF
>few|-|TRBJ2-7|TRBV20-1
TGCAGTGCTAGAGTGGCGGGCGTGCAGTACTTC
CSARVAGVQYF
>few|-|TRBJ2-1|TRBV5-5
TGTGCCAGCGGGGATGATATGTCCTACAATGAGCAGTTCTTC
CASGDDMSYNEQFF
>few|-|TRBJ1-2|TRBV7-9
TGTGCCAGCAGCTTCGTTAACACATGGCGGACTAACTATGGCTACACCTTC
CASSFVNTWRTNYGYTF
>once|TRBD2|TRBJ2-5|TRBV2
TGTGCCAGCAGCTCACGAGCGGGGGGGCCAGAGACCCAGTACTTC
CASSSRAGGPETQYF
>few|TRBD2|TRBJ2-1|TRBV6-6
TGTGCCAGCAGTATTTCCGGGACTAGCGGCTCCTACAATGAGCAGTTCTTC
CASSISGTSGSYNEQFF
>few|-|TRBJ1-3|TRBV6-5
TGTGCCAGCAGTTGGGGGTACTCTGGAAACACCATATATTTT
CASSWGYSGNTIYF
>-|-|TRBJ2-7|TRBV5-6
TGTGCCAGCAGCTTTGGGAGAGGGACCTACAATGAGCAGTACTTC
CASSFGRGTYNEQYF
>few|-|TRBJ1-6|TRBV27
TGTGCCAGCAGTTCCCTGGGTTCCTATAATTCACCCCTCCACTTT
CASSSLGSYNSPLHF
>few|TRBD1|TRBJ1-4|TRBV27
TGTGCCAGCAGTTTAGGGCCGGGACAGACTTTTGAAAAACTGTTTTTT
CASSLGPGQTFEKLFF
>-|-|TRBJ2-3|TRBV6-1
TGTGCCAGCCAGCTTGGGACCGGGGTGGATACGCAGTATTTT
CASQLGTGVDTQYF
>few|-|TRBJ1-2|TRBV24-1
TGTGCCACCAGTGATGAAGGAGGGCACTATGGCTACACCTTC
CATSDEGGHYGYTF
>-|-|TRBJ2-5|TRBV11-2
TGTGCCAGCAGCTCGCAGTTCCAAGAGACCCAGTACTTC
CASSSQFQETQYF
>few|TRBD2|TRBJ2-3|TRBV5-1
TGCGCCAGCAGTCGTAGCGGGGCAATAGACGATACGCAGTATTTT
CASSRSGAIDDTQYF
>few|-|TRBJ2-3|TRBV7-2
TGTGCCAGCAGCCCAGAAGGACGGGCTAGCACAGATACGCAGTATTTT
CASSPEGRASTDTQYF
>-|-|TRBJ2-1|TRBV20-1
TGCAGTCATAAGCGGCGCAATGAGCAGTTCTTC
CSHKRRNEQFF
>-|-|TRBJ2-1|TRBV10-2
TGCGCCCCTCGTACCCTTTTGGGGCGGGATGGGTTTTACAATGAGCAGTTCTTC
CAPRTLLGRDGFYNEQFF
>few|TRBD2|TRBJ2-3|TRBV9
TGTGCCAGCAGCCCGAGCGGGAGTGAAGATACGCAGTATTTT
CASSPSGSEDTQYF
>few|-|TRBJ2-4|TRBV5-1
TGCGCCAGCAGCCCAACCTTACTGGACACACTAAGGAAAAACATTCAGTACTTC
CASSPTLLDTLRKNIQYF
>-|TRBD2|TRBJ2-3|TRBV9
TGTGCCAGCAGCACAGGGACTAGCGTTAGCACAGATACGCAGTATTTT
CASSTGTSVSTDTQYF
>many|-|TRBJ2-5|TRBV7-2
TGTGCCAGCAGCACCTTGGACAGACAAGAGACCCAGTACTTC
CASSTLDRQETQYF
>few|TRBD2|TRBJ2-3|TRBV20-1
TGCAGTGCTAGCCCCACTAGCGGGAGGGCCGATACGCAGTATTTT
CSASPTSGRADTQYF
>-|TRBD2|TRBJ2-7|TRBV20-1
TGCAGTGCTACATGGACTAGCGGGAGGTCATCCTACGAGCAGTACTTC
CSATWTSGRSSYEQYF
>few|TRBD1|TRBJ2-3|TRBV6-1
TGTGCCAGCAGCGTAATGACAGGGGCGGATACGCAGTATTTT
CASSVMTGADTQYF
>few|-|TRBJ1-4|TRBV12-3/TRBV12-4
TGTGCCAGCAGTTCACGGCAGGGGTTAGAAAAACTGTTTTTT
CASSSRQGLEKLFF
>-|-|TRBJ2-3|TRBV9
TGTGCCAGCAGCGTAGAGTCAGATATGCAGTATTTT
CASSVESDMQYF
>-|-|TRBJ1-2|TRBV2
TGTGCCAGCAGTGAATCGGCGGGGATTGGAGCTAACTATGGCTACACCTTC
CASSESAGIGANYGYTF
>-|TRBD2|TRBJ2-3|TRBV20-1
TGCAGTGCAATCGGGACTAGCGTGGCAGATACGCAGTATTTT
CSAIGTSVADTQYF
>few|-|TRBJ2-1|TRBV18
TGTGCCAGCTCACCACCTTCCGAACCTGAGCAGTTCTTC
CASSPPSEPEQFF
>few|TRBD2|TRBJ2-1|TRBV12-3/TRBV12-4
TGTGCCAGCAGGGGACTACCCACCTACAATGAGCAGTTCTTC
CASRGLPTYNEQFF
>-|TRBD1|TRBJ2-5|TRBV28
TGTGCCAGCAGTTTCTACAGGGGGGAGCAGTACTTC
CASSFYRGEQYF
>few|-|TRBJ1-5|TRBV7-2
TGTGCCAGCAGCCGGGCGAGGAGCCAGAATCAGCCCCAGCATTTT
CASSRARSQNQPQHF
>many|-|TRBJ2-7|TRBV29-1
TGCAGCGTTAAGGGTCAGATCTACGAGCAGTACTTC
CSVKGQIYEQYF
>few|TRBD2|TRBJ2-5|TRBV6-8
TGTGCCAGCAGTACTCCAGGGGCTAGCGGGAGACAATGGGAGACCCAGTACTTC
CASSTPGASGRQWETQYF
>-|-|TRBJ2-1|TRBV20-1
TGCAGTGCTAGGGCCACATGGAATGAGCAGTTCTTC
CSARATWNEQFF
>few|-|TRBJ1-1|TRBV7-9
TGTGCCAGCAGCTTAGCAGTCTGGGAGGAAGCTTTCTTT
CASSLAVWEEAFF
>few|TRBD1|TRBJ1-5|TRBV20-1
TGCAGTGCTAGACCCGGGACAGGGGGCTTAGAGCCCCAGCATTTT
CSARPGTGGLEPQHF
>once|-|TRBJ2-7|TRBV6-5
TGTGCCAGCAGTTACGCGACTCGGGACTACGAGCAGTACTTC
CASSYATRDYEQYF